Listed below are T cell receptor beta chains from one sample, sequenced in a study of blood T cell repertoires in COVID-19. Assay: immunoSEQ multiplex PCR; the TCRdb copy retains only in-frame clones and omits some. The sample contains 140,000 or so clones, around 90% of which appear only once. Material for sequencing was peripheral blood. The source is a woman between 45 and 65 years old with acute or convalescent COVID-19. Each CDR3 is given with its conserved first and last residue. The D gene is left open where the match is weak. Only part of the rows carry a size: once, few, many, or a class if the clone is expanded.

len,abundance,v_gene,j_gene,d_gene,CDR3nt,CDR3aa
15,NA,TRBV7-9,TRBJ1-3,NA,TGTGCCAGCAGCTTAGCGGGGGCATATGGAAACACCATATATTTT,CASSLAGAYGNTIYF
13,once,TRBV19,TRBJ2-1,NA,TGTGCCAGTAGTATCACGGTTTACAATGAGCAGTTCTTC,CASSITVYNEQFF
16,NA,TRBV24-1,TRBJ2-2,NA,TGTGCCACCAGTGATGGTCTACCAAAGAACACCGGGGAGCTGTTTTTT,CATSDGLPKNTGELFF
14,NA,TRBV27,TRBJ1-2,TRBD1,TGTGCCAGCAGTTCCATGACAGGGGGCTATGGCTACACCTTC,CASSSMTGGYGYTF
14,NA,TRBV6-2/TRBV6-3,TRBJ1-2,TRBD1,TGTGCCAGCAGCCGTGGACAGGGTGGCTATGGCTACACCTTC,CASSRGQGGYGYTF
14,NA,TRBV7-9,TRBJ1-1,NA,TGTGCCAGCAGCTTAGGGGACATGAACACTGAAGCTTTCTTT,CASSLGDMNTEAFF
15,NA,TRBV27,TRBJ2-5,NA,TGTGCCAGCAGTTCAGAGCGGAGCCACTCGGAGACCCAGTACTTC,CASSSERSHSETQYF
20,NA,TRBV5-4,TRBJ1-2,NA,TGTGCCAGCAGCTGGGGTGTTTTGGGCAGGGGACAATTCGGGAACTATGGCTACACCTTC,CASSWGVLGRGQFGNYGYTF
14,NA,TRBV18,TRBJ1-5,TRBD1,TGTGCCAGCTCCCCAGGGGGGGCGGGTCAGCCCCAGCATTTT,CASSPGGAGQPQHF
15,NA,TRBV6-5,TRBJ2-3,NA,TGTGCCAGCAGTTACTCGTCCGGGGTTGGAGATACGCAGTATTTT,CASSYSSGVGDTQYF
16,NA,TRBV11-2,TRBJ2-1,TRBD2,TGTGCCAGCAGCTTAGTCGGGACTAGCGTATACAATGAGCAGTTCTTC,CASSLVGTSVYNEQFF
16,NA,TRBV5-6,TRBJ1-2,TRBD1,TGTGCCAGCAGCTCAGCCGGGACAGGGGCCCTCTATGGCTACACCTTC,CASSSAGTGALYGYTF
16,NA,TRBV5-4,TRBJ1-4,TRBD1,TGTGCCAGCAGCTTGGCATTTGGACAGGGTGACGAAAAACTGTTTTTT,CASSLAFGQGDEKLFF
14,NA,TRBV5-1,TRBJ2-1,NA,TGCGCCAGCAGCTTGGCGCAGGGGGGCGATGAGCAGTTCTTC,CASSLAQGGDEQFF
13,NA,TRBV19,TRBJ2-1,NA,TGTGCCAGTAGTGTGCGAACCAAAGATGAGCAGTTCTTC,CASSVRTKDEQFF
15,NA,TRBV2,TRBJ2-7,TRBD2,TGTGCCAGCAGTCGACTAGCGGGAGTGGGTTCCGAGCAGTACTTC,CASSRLAGVGSEQYF
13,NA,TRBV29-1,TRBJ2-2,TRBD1,TGCAGCGTTGGGGGACAGAGTACCGGGGAGCTGTTTTTT,CSVGGQSTGELFF